This passage covers 31 T cell receptor beta chains from one sample sequenced in a study of T cells after yellow fever vaccination (dated by TCRdb to the late 2010s). The sample's treatment or condition, from its label and the paper: live attenuated yellow fever vaccine strain. The method was 5' RACE. The instrument given in TCRdb is Illumina HiSeq 2500. The public sequencing data were trimmed at Q25 with fastp and processed into clonotypes with MiXCR by TCRdb, which kept only in-frame beta chains. Each CDR3 protein appears once, grouped with its most common genes and DNA. Here the sample has hundreds of thousands of distinct CDR3 sequences; over 15% occur a single time. The top ten clonotypes cover about 13% of the sample. Sample: PBMCs, taken 15 days after the yellow fever booster vaccination. These receptors were taken from a man under 40 who received the YFV17D yellow fever vaccine.

This chain joins TRBV29-1 and TRBJ2-3; D may be TRBD1 or TRBD2 (5 bases each). Trimming cost V 6 bases and J 0 bases, with 16 bases left between them. The CDR3 spans 15 residues. The germline CDR1 and CDR2 sequences are SQVTM and ANQGSEA. The CDR3 sequence is CSVDKSGTSTDTQYF. The DNA of the CDR3 is TGCAGCGTGGACAAAAGCGGAACTAGCACAGATACGCAGTATTTT.

This clonotype has only a few counts. For the CDR3, the DNA is TGTGCCAGCAGCGTAGGGGCGGGAGGGTTGGAGACCCAGTACTTC. Its translation is CASSVGAGGLETQYF. The chain is built from TRBV9 and TRBJ2-5, with 9 nucleotides matching TRBD2. The CDR3 is made up of 15 amino acids. Trimming cost V 0 bases and J 5 bases; bases outside gene matches: 5. Germline V gene sequence: CDR1 SGDLS, CDR2 YYNGEE. The variable domain in full, with the rest retrieved from reference TRBV9 and TRBJ2-5, is DSGVTQTPKHLITATGQRVTLRCSPRSGDLSVYWYQQSLDQGLQFLIQYYNGEERAKGNILERFSAQQFPDLHSELNLSSLELGDSALYFCASSVGAGGLETQYFGPGTRLLVL.

The table lists this clonotype with a few counts. V and J are TRBV5-1 and TRBJ2-3, with D possibly being TRBD1 or TRBD2 (5 bases each). Per germline, CDR1 SGHRS and CDR2 YFSETQ. V was shortened by 4 bases and J by 6 bases, with 15 bases between the two germline ends. This CDR3 spans 14 amino acids. CDR3 sequence reads: CASSRDLIGDTQYF. In DNA, the CDR3 is TGCGCCAGCAGCCGGGACCTCATAGGCGATACGCAGTATTTT.

This clonotype was seen a few times. V gene TRBV25-1 combines with J gene TRBJ2-7; no clear D. Germline V CDR1 and CDR2: MGHDK, SYGVNS. Trimming left V 5 bases short and J 2 bases short, with 10 bases between. The CDR3 length is 13 residues. The CDR3: CASSKGSAYEQYF. CDR3 nucleotide sequence: TGTGCCAGCAGTAAGGGATCTGCCTACGAGCAGTACTTC.

The genes are TRBV27 and TRBJ2-1, with 14 bases identical to TRBD2. The J segment lost 10 bases and the V segment lost 5 bases, leaving 10 bases of the junction unmatched. Germline V CDR1 and CDR2: MNHEY, SMNVEV (reference sequence). This CDR3 is 16 amino acids long. The CDR3 DNA reads TGTGCCAGCAGTGCACCCGGGACTAGCGGGAGCCGAGAGCAGTTCTTC. Its protein product is CASSAPGTSGSREQFF.

This chain joins TRBV20-1 and TRBJ2-1, with 11 positions matching TRBD2. The V gene's germline CDR1 is DFQATT and CDR2 SNEGSKA (reference sequence). V lost 6 bases, J lost 6 bases, and 7 bases stayed unmatched. The CDR3 is 14 residues long. The CDR3 is CSAAPSGRTNEQFF. CDR3 bases: TGCAGTGCCGCTCCTAGCGGGAGGACCAATGAGCAGTTCTTC.

This rearrangement joins TRBV18 to TRBJ1-5; D unclear. The length of the CDR3 is 14 residues. CDR1 KGHSH and CDR2 LQKENI come from the germline V gene. The V end was cut by 3 bases, the J end by 5 bases, with 11 bases between. The CDR3 here is CASSPRQNDQPQHF. Here the CDR3 DNA reads TGTGCCAGCTCACCGAGGCAGAACGATCAGCCCCAGCATTTT.

The chain recombines TRBV7-3 with TRBJ2-1, with TRBD2 identical over 10 bases. The CDR3 spans 17 residues. The V gene end was trimmed by 2 bases and the J gene end by 2 bases; junction bases not matched to a gene: 6. The germline gives CDR1 SGHTA, CDR2 FQGTGA. The CDR3 DNA sequence: TGTGCCAGCAGCTTAGGATCTAGCGGGAGTCCCTACAATGAGCAGTTCTTC. Its protein product is CASSLGSSGSPYNEQFF. The variable domain in full, completed from reference TRBV7-3 and TRBJ2-1, reads GAGVSQTPSNKVTEKGKYVELRCDPISGHTALYWYRQSLGQGPEFLIYFQGTGAADDSGLPNDRFFAVRPEGSVSTLKIQRTERGDSAVYLCASSLGSSGSPYNEQFFGPGTRLTVL.

The chain combines TRBV7-8 with TRBJ2-1; D is unclear. CDR1 is SGHVS, CDR2 FQNEAQ, per germline. V lost 2 bases to trimming and J lost 3 bases, with 8 bases between them. This CDR3 spans 14 amino acids. CDR3 loop: CASSLFPGYNEQFF. CDR3 coding DNA: TGTGCCAGCAGCTTATTCCCCGGCTACAATGAGCAGTTCTTC.

This clonotype occurred a few times. This chain joins TRBV4-1 and TRBJ2-6, with D perhaps given as TRBD1 or TRBD2 (5 bases each). Looked up from germline, CDR1 is MGHRA and CDR2 is YSYEKL. Trimming cost V 4 bases and J 4 bases, with 11 bases left between them. The CDR3 runs 15 residues. The CDR3 DNA follows: TGCGCCAGCAGCCCTCCAGGGACCGGGGCCAACGTCCTGACTTTC. Residues: CASSPPGTGANVLTF.

This clonotype has a handful of counts. This CDR3 reads CASSFPSGSGGELFF. DNA of the CDR3: TGTGCCAGCAGTTTCCCCAGCGGGAGTGGCGGGGAGCTGTTTTTT. This chain links TRBV12-3 or TRBV12-4 with TRBJ2-2; 8 positions match TRBD2. With V trimmed by 3 bases and J by 7 bases, 7 bases remained unmatched. The CDR3 consists of 15 residues.

In this sample, this clonotype turned up a few times. This chain connects TRBV7-2 to TRBJ2-1; D remains unclear. With 2 bases removed from V and 4 bases from J, the gap between germline ends came to 12 bases. The CDR3 runs 15 residues. The germline CDR1 and CDR2 sequences are SGHTA and FQGNSA. Here the CDR3 reads CASSLMAPPYNEQFF. The DNA of the CDR3 is TGTGCCAGCAGCTTAATGGCTCCGCCTTACAATGAGCAGTTCTTC.

This chain joins TRBV5-1 and TRBJ2-3, with D possibly TRBD2 on 6 matching bases. Trimming took 6 bases from V and 5 from J, leaving 16 bases between them. CDR3 size: 14 residues. Germline CDR1 is SGHRS and CDR2 is YFSETQ. CDR3 DNA: TGCGCCAGCAACCGGGACTCGGTAGGAGATACGCAGTATTTT. It yields the protein CASNRDSVGDTQYF.

This clonotype turned up a few times. The chain links TRBV9 to TRBJ2-1, with 7 bases lining up with TRBD2. In germline, CDR1 is SGDLS, CDR2 YYNGEE. Unmatched junction bases numbered 3, after V lost 0 bases and J lost 3 bases. The CDR3 runs to 15 residues. In DNA form, the CDR3 reads TGTGCCAGCAGCGTAGGGACTAGATACTACAATGAGCAGTTCTTC. Its translation: CASSVGTRYYNEQFF. Full variable domain (outside the CDR3, taken from reference TRBV9 and TRBJ2-1): DSGVTQTPKHLITATGQRVTLRCSPRSGDLSVYWYQQSLDQGLQFLIQYYNGEERAKGNILERFSAQQFPDLHSELNLSSLELGDSALYFCASSVGTRYYNEQFFGPGTRLTVL.

The rearrangement links TRBV6-1 to TRBJ2-1; 9 bases are a match to TRBD1. The CDR3 runs to 15 residues. Germline assignment: CDR1 MNHNS and CDR2 SASEGT. V was pared by 5 bases and J by 6 bases, with 8 bases of the junction left unmatched. CDR3 in DNA: TGTGCCAGCAGTACGACAGGGGGGATTCCCAATGAGCAGTTCTTC. Protein sequence: CASSTTGGIPNEQFF.

This clonotype came up a few times. The rearrangement links TRBV12-3 or TRBV12-4 to TRBJ2-2; no clear D. Trimming cost V 8 bases and J 5 bases, with 15 bases left between them. The CDR3 contains 14 residues. The CDR3 reads CASQSLGETGELFF. The CDR3 bases are TGTGCCAGCCAATCTCTGGGCGAAACCGGGGAGCTGTTTTTT.

This clonotype was counted a few times. The J gene is TRBJ2-7, the V gene TRBV5-1; D is ambiguous. Trimming stripped 1 base from V and 7 bases from J, with 12 bases between. The length of the CDR3 is 13 residues. Germline CDR1 and CDR2: SGHRS and YFSETQ. The CDR3 spells CASSLFRSGEQYF. The CDR3 DNA sequence: TGCGCCAGCAGCTTGTTTAGGAGTGGTGAGCAGTACTTC.

The rearrangement joins TRBV30 to TRBJ2-7; 7 bases are a match to TRBD1. V was clipped by 5 bases and J by 4 bases; unmatched bases: 8. The CDR3 consists of 13 residues. The V gene's germline CDR1 is GTSNPN and CDR2 SVGIG (reference sequence). The CDR3, as DNA: TGTGCCTGGGGGCCGGGACAGCAATACGAGCAGTACTTC. It yields the protein CAWGPGQQYEQYF.

This clonotype came up a few times. The J gene is TRBJ2-1, the V gene TRBV7-2; D call uncertain. Germline values: CDR1 SGHTA, CDR2 FQGNSA. With 4 bases removed from V and 7 bases from J, the gap between germline ends came to 11 bases. The CDR3 totals 13 residues. Written as DNA, the CDR3 is TGTGCCAGCAGCTCACAATACTCTAATGAGCAGTTCTTC. It encodes CASSSQYSNEQFF.

This chain links TRBV11-1 with TRBJ2-5; 9 positions agree with TRBD2. The germline V gene has CDR1 SGHAT and CDR2 FQDESV (reference sequence). The V gene end was trimmed by 0 bases and the J gene end by 5 bases; junction bases not matched to a gene: 25. The CDR3 runs to 22 residues. The CDR3 is CASSLATGLAGKGEGARETQYF. CDR3 bases: TGTGCCAGCAGCTTAGCGACCGGGCTAGCGGGGAAGGGGGAGGGGGCACGCGAGACCCAGTACTTC.

This sequence joins TRBV3-1 and TRBJ2-5; a possible D gene is TRBD2 (5 bases). The CDR3 is 15 amino acids. Trimming removed 1 base from V and 2 bases from J, with 11 bases in between. Germline-derived CDR1 and CDR2 are LGHDT and YNNKEL (reference sequence). The CDR3: CASSQGGREQETQYF. In DNA, the CDR3 is TGTGCCAGCAGCCAAGGCGGCCGGGAACAAGAGACCCAGTACTTC.

This clonotype was observed a handful of times. The J gene is TRBJ2-7, the V gene TRBV7-2, with D uncertain. Germline V gives CDR1 SGHTA, CDR2 FQGNSA. CDR3 length: 12 residues. The V gene lost 5 bases and the J gene lost 6 bases, with 11 bases spanning the gap. The CDR3 DNA reads as TGTGCCAGCAGCCCCCCGTGGGGCGAGCAGTACTTC. Translation gives CASSPPWGEQYF.

The rearrangement uses TRBV7-2 and TRBJ2-7, with 9 positions matching TRBD1. CDR3 length: 13 amino acids. Germline V gene lookup returns CDR1 SGHTA and CDR2 FQGNSA. With 9 bases clipped from V and 4 bases from J, the junction kept 7 bases outside the gene matches. The CDR3 here is CASGSGTGYEQYF. In DNA, the CDR3 is TGTGCCAGTGGGTCCGGGACAGGGTACGAGCAGTACTTC.

V and J are TRBV20-1 and TRBJ2-5, with D unresolved. The germline gives CDR1 DFQATT, CDR2 SNEGSKA (reference sequence). The CDR3 has 13 amino acids. V was trimmed by 6 bases and J by 5 bases, leaving 16 bases between them. This chain's CDR3 is CSALWLTEETQYF. The CDR3 coding sequence is TGCAGTGCCCTTTGGCTTACCGAGGAGACCCAGTACTTC.

This clonotype occurred a few times. The chain joins TRBV10-2 to TRBJ2-1; D tentatively reads TRBD1 or TRBD2 (5 bases each). The CDR3 is 15 amino acids. Trimming left V 2 bases short and J 3 bases short, with 11 bases between. Germline CDR1 and CDR2: WSHSY and SAAADI. The CDR3 here is CASSEAPGGYNEQFF. DNA for the CDR3: TGCGCCAGCAGTGAGGCACCTGGGGGCTACAATGAGCAGTTCTTC.

This chain joins TRBV7-2 and TRBJ1-2, with 9 bases matching TRBD1. The CDR3 totals 14 residues. V lost 4 bases to trimming and J lost 3 bases; unmatched junction nucleotides: 3. Per the germline V gene, CDR1 is SGHTA and CDR2 is FQGNSA. The CDR3 nucleotides are TGTGCCAGCAGCTGGGGACAGGGTTACTATGGCTACACCTTC. Translating it yields CASSWGQGYYGYTF.

A remark on this clonotype: The germline gene is not matched at one end of the junction; a read error may be the cause. The rearrangement joins TRBV7-7 to TRBJ2-3; D possibly corresponds to TRBD2 (5 bases). This CDR3 has 13 residues. Germline CDR1 reads SSHAT; CDR2 reads FNYEAQ (reference sequence). CDR3 in amino acids: CASSLDWGDTQYF. The CDR3 coding sequence is TGTGCTAGCAGCTTGGACTGGGGAGATACGCAGTATTTT.

The chain uses TRBV4-3 and TRBJ2-4, with 8 bases identical to TRBD2. The CDR3 has 17 amino acids. V dropped 1 base and J dropped 5; count of bases not matched to a gene: 10. Germline V lookup: CDR1 LGHNA, CDR2 YSLEER. DNA of the CDR3: TGCGCCAGCAGCCAAGCGGTCTCTAGGCGGGGGGAAAACATTCAGTACTTC. Encoded protein: CASSQAVSRRGENIQYF.

This clonotype was found a few times. The chain recombines TRBV5-1 with TRBJ2-7, with D unresolved. Germline V gene sequence: CDR1 SGHRS, CDR2 YFSETQ. Trimming pared 3 bases from V and 7 bases from J, leaving 14 bases between. This CDR3 comprises 13 residues. The CDR3 here is CASSSALLLEQYF. In DNA form, the CDR3 reads TGCGCCAGCAGCTCCGCCCTACTACTTGAGCAGTACTTC.

This clonotype has only a few counts. J is TRBJ2-2 and V is TRBV9; D possibly corresponds to TRBD2 (5 bases). Germline V CDR1 and CDR2: SGDLS, YYNGEE. V dropped 0 bases and J dropped 8 bases, with 11 bases sitting between them. The CDR3 totals 14 residues. In nucleotides, the CDR3 is TGTGCCAGCAGCGTAGCCCCGGAGGAGGGGGAGCTGTTTTTT. It is translated as CASSVAPEEGELFF.

The CDR3 protein is CASSPGAAGGLNEQFF. The DNA of the CDR3 is TGCGCCAGCAGCCCAGGCGCAGCGGGAGGGTTGAATGAGCAGTTCTTC. The chain employs TRBV4-3 and TRBJ2-1; 10 bases agree with TRBD2. V trimming: 4 bases; J trimming: 7 bases; junction bases outside the gene matches: 10. The CDR3 is 16 amino acids. In germline, CDR1 is LGHNA, CDR2 YSLEER.